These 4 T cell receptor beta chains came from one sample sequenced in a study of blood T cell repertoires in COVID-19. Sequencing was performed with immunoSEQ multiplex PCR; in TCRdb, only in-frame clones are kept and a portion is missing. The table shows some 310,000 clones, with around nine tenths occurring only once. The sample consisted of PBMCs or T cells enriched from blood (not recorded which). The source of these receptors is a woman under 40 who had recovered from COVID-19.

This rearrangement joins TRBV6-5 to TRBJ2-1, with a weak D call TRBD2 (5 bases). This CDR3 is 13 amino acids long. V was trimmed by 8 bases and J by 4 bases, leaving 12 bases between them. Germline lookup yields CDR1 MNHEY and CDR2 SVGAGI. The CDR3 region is CASGGSGYNEQFF. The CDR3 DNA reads TGTGCCAGCGGCGGTTCGGGGTACAATGAGCAGTTCTTC.

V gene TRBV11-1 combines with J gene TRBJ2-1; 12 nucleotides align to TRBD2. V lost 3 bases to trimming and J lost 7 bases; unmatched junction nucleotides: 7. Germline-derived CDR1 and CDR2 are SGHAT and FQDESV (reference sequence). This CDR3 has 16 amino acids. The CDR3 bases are TGTGCCAGCAGCTTGTCAGAGACTAGCGGGAGTAATGAGCAGTTCTTC. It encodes CASSLSETSGSNEQFF.

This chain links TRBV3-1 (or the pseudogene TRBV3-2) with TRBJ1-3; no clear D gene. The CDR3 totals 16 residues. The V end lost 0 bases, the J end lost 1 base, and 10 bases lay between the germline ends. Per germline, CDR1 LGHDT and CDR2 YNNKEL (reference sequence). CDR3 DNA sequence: TGTGCCAGCAGCCAAGATCCAGGTCGGTCTGGAAACACCATATATTTT. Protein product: CASSQDPGRSGNTIYF.

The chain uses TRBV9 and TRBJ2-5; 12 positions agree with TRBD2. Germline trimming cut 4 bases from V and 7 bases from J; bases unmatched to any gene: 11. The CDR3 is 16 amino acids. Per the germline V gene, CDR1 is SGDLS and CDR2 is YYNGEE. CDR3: CASSSLTSGRPGTQYF. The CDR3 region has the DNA TGTGCCAGCAGCAGCCTAACTAGCGGGAGGCCGGGGACCCAGTACTTC.